What follows is one T cell receptor (beta chain) and its context. This sample is drawn from a study of blood T cell repertoires in COVID-19. Overall study: In each case, the material was cDNA or gDNA derived from T cells, B-cell-depleted T cells, or PBMCs.

Produced via immunoSEQ multiplex PCR; TCRdb's table is partial and in-frame only. The sample contains approximately 140,000 clones, just under 85% of which appear only once. Germline CDR1 LGHDT, CDR2 YNNKEL (reference sequence). The CDR3 has 15 residues. Losses at the gene ends were 4 bases for V and 5 bases for J; bases not matched to a gene: 9. V is TRBV3-1 (or the pseudogene TRBV3-2) and J is TRBJ1-1; 8 bases are shared with TRBD1. The TCR was taken from a middle-aged woman with active or convalescent COVID-19. Sequences were obtained from peripheral blood. CDR3 in amino acids: CASSPLDRVRTEAFF. The CDR3 region has the DNA TGTGCCAGCAGCCCCCTGGACAGGGTAAGGACTGAAGCTTTCTTT.